This T cell receptor (beta chain) was recovered during a study of control samples from healthy donors and cancer patients. TCRdb's copy holds only in-frame clones and misses some; the assay was immunoSEQ multiplex PCR. The data contain fewer than 95,000 clones, 91% of them singletons. This clone was found a few times. Germline V gene lookup returns CDR1 MNHEY and CDR2 SVGAGI. The J segment lost 4 bases and the V segment lost 2 bases, leaving 3 bases of the junction unmatched. The length of the CDR3 is 14 residues. V usage is TRBV6-5 and J usage is TRBJ2-7, with 9 bases aligning to TRBD1. The receptor was derived from a man younger than 40 in good health. Sequenced input: blood. The CDR3 DNA is TGTGCCAGCAGTTACGGGACAGGGAATTACGAGCAGTACTTC. Protein product: CASSYGTGNYEQYF.